The TCR beta chain described here comes from a study of blood T cell repertoires in COVID-19. Overall study: The United States, Italy and Spain provided the acute and convalescent COVID-19 samples. In each case, the material was cDNA or gDNA derived from T cells, B-cell-depleted T cells, or PBMCs.

The CDR3 has 15 residues. Germline V gene data show CDR1 as SGHRS and CDR2 as YFSETQ. Trimming shortened V by 1 base and J by 3 bases, and 12 bases separated the two germline ends. To note about this clone: The same CDR3 can be traced to other DNA sequences in this sample.

Per the authors' pipeline: How many nucleated cells were present was estimated from reference gene primer amplification. Using immunoSEQ multiplex PCR, the repertoire was profiled, and TCRdb retains in-frame clones only, with some absent. V and J calls and clone size are given by that table; D and trimming were obtained from the DNA. This sample carries more than 100,000 clones, roughly 83% of them seen once, and the ten largest clones take about 1.5%. The chain carries TRBV5-1 and TRBJ2-3, with D possibly TRBD2 on 5 matching bases. Input material: peripheral blood. This TCR came from a man in his 60s with acute or convalescent COVID-19. The CDR3: CASSLRGMGTDTQYF. The CDR3 region has the DNA TGCGCCAGCAGCTTGAGAGGGATGGGGACAGATACGCAGTATTTT.